This T cell receptor (beta chain) is drawn from a study of long-term antiretroviral therapy in people with HIV. Study outcomes and limitations: Diversity rose after ART but stayed below transplant donor controls. Clones that had undergone expansion before ART prevailed in the repertoire throughout all time points.

Germline trimming cut 4 bases from V and 11 bases from J; bases unmatched to any gene: 16. Germline V gives CDR1 LNHDA, CDR2 SQIVND (reference sequence). This CDR3 is built from 15 residues. This clone was counted once. Its antigen is unidentified. Sequencing relied on immunoSEQ assay v3.0, run at survey level. Sequencing aimed at roughly 40,000-55,000 T-cell genomes per sample. Data came from immunoSEQ multiplex PCR; TCRdb stores just in-frame clones and leaves some out. The top ten hold more than 5.5% of the sample, which has tens of thousands of clones, approximately 85% seen once. The cryopreserved samples used held about 1-10 million PBMC prior to extraction of DNA.

The chain employs TRBV19 and TRBJ1-1; 7 bases align to TRBD1. The receptor comes from a man aged 25-40 years with HIV. Material: unsorted PBMCs, obtained 1.5 years after starting antiretroviral therapy. CDR3 loop: CASSSRQGGPGRAFF. The CDR3 nucleotides are TGTGCCAGTAGTAGCCGACAGGGCGGCCCCGGACGGGCTTTCTTT.